The source of this TCR beta chain is a study of identifying expanded T cells in peripheral blood (dated by TCRdb to about 2019). Regarding the complete study: Technical replicates were generated by sequencing separate aliquots of the same genomic DNA pool, and four replicates were compared pairwise.

The immunoSEQ Assay, which uses bias-controlled multiplex PCR amplification of genomic DNA, was used to profile TCRbeta CDR3 regions. For the original study's pipeline: To quantify the absolute abundance of each unique TCRbeta CDR3 region, the sequences were collapsed and filtered. Two models were used to test differential abundance: a binomial model (Fisher-equivalent) and a beta-binomial model that adds time-dependent variance fitted from healthy donors. Clones with fewer than 5 combined templates were excluded, and clones with Benjamini-Hochberg FDR below 0.01 were called differentially abundant. Using the form v = (b*log(k)+a)^2, the beta-binomial variance was modeled as a function of the total template count across the two samples. The clones in this table, taken by TCRdb from immuneACCESS, are in-frame only. Not every clone is retained; where verified, under half of the shortfall comes from an unresolved V gene, and the cause of the rest is unknown. V and J calls and clone size are copied from that table; D and trimming were computed from the DNA. This sample gives about 76,000 clones in total; approximately 84% of them show up just once. The top ten constitute under 20% of the sample.

During the collection period, no immune events, such as infections, were documented for the healthy donors. Time-dependent variance in a beta-binomial model of T-cell clone differential abundance was calibrated using healthy-donor blood repertoires as a training cohort. The training cohort was composed of around ten healthy donors, 3 female and 7 male. The donors were between roughly 25 and 64 years old, with an average age of roughly 40 years. Whole blood, obtained from a commercial supplier, was collected from each healthy donor at three time points spaced around 13 days apart. For immunosequencing, genomic DNA was extracted from unsorted whole blood. About this clone itself: Its antigen is unknown. Base qualities are not at hand, and no much larger clone is one base apart.

The germline V gene yields SGHRS for CDR1 and YFSETQ for CDR2. Deletion took 0 bases off V and 4 bases off J, with a span of 14 bases between the germline ends. Taken from cysteine to phenylalanine, the CDR3 has 16 residues. Only the CDR3 part of the read is kept: 48 bases, read in frame from the first base. Points the paper makes about the study in general: Between technical replicates the binomial model flagged approximately 1.2 differentially abundant clones, whereas over about 2 weeks the binomial model flagged about 15 and over approximately 4 weeks about 19. The authors expected that over much longer intervals, such as months to years, biological variance in healthy repertoires might increase even further. Both the number of clones called differentially abundant and the false-positive rate were significantly reduced by the beta-binomial model across all healthy-donor time intervals. Across all healthy donors, variance in clone template counts between approximately two-week samples was found to increase significantly with total template count.

The chain couples TRBV5-1 to TRBJ1-5; a confident D gene designation cannot be given. The receptor was derived from a person aged 18 to 70 in good health. The material sequenced was blood. The nucleotides are TGCGCCAGCAGCTTGGGGGAGGGAATAGCAAATCAGCCCCAGCATTTT. It specifies CASSLGEGIANQPQHF.